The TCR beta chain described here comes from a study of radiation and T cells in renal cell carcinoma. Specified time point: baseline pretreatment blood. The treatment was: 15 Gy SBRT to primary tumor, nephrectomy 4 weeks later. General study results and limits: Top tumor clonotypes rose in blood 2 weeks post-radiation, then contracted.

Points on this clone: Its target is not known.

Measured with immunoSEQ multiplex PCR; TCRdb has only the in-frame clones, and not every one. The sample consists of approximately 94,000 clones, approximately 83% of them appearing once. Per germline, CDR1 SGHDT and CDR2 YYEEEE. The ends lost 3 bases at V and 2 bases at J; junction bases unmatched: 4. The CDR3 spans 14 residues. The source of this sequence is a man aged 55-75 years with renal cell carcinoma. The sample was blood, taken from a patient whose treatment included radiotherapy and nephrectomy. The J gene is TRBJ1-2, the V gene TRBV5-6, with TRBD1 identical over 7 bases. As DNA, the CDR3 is TGTGCCAGCAGCTCGCAGGGACAGAACTATGGCTACACCTTC. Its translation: CASSSQGQNYGYTF.